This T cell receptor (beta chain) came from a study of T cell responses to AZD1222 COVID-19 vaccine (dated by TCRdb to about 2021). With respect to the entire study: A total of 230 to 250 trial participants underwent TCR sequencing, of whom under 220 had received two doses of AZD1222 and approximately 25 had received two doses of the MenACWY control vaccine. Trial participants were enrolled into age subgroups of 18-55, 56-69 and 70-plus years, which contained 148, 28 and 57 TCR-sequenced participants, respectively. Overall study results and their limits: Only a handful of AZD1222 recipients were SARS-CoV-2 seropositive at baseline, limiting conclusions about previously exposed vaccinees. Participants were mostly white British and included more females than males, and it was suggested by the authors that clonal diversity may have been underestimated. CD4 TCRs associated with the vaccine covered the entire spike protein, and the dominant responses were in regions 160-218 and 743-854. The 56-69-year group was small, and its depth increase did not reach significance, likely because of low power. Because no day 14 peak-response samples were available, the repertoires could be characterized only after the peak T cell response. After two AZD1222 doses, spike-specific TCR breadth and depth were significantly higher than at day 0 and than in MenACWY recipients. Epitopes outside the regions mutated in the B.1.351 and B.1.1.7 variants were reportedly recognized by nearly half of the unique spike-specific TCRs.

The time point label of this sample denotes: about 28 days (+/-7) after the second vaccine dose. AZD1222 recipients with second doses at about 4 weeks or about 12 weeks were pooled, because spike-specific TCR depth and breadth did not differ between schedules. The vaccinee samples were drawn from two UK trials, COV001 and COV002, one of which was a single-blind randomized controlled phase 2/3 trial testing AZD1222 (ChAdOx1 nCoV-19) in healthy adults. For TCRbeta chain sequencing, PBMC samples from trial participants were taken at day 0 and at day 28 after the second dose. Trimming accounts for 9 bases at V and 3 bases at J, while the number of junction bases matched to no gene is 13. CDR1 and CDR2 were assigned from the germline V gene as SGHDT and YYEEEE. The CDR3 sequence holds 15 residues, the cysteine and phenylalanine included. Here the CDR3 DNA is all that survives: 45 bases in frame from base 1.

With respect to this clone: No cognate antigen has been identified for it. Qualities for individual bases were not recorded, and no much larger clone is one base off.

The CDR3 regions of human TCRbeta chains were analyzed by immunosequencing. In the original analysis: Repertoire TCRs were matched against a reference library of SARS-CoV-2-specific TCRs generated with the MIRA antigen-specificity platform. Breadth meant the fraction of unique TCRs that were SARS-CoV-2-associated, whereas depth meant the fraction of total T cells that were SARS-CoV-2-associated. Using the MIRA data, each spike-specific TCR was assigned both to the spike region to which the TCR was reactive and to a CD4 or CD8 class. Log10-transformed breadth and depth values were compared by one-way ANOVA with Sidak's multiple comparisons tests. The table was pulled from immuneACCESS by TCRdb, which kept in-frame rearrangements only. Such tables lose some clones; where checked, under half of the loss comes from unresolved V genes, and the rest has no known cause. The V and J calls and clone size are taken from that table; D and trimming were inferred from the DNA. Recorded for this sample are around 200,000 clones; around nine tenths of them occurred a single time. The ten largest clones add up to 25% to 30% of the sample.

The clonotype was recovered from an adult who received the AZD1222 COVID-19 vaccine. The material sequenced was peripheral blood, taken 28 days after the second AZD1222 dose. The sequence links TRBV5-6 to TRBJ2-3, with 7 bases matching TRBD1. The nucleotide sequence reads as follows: TGTGCCACTACAACCGGCCCAGGGGGAACAGATACGCAGTATTTT. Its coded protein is CATTTGPGGTDTQYF.